A single sample gave rise to the 20 T cell receptor beta chains below, sequenced in a study of OX40 agonist ivuxolimab in advanced cancers. Using immunoSEQ multiplex PCR, the repertoire was profiled, and TCRdb retains in-frame clones only, with some absent. The table has tens of thousands of clones, roughly 91% seen once. The sequencing used CD4+ or CD8+ T cells sorted from blood, collected in a trial of the OX40 agonist ivuxolimab. Source of these receptors: an adult with an advanced solid tumor such as melanoma, head and neck, liver or kidney cancer.

This CDR3 reads CASSLKAGAAEQYF. CDR3 coding DNA: TGCGCCAGCAGCTTAAAAGCAGGAGCCGCCGAGCAGTACTTC. The V call is TRBV5-1, the J call TRBJ2-7; D is unclear. The CDR3 runs 14 residues. The ends were cut back, 2 bases at V and 6 bases at J, with 15 bases in the middle. The germline CDR1 and CDR2 sequences are SGHRS and YFSETQ.

This chain uses TRBV21-1 with TRBJ1-1; the D call TRBD1 from the table was never checked on the DNA. TRBV21-1 constitutes a pseudogene. CDR3 length: 16 amino acids. The CDR3 DNA sequence: TGTGCCAGCAGTGGGGGACCGGGACAGCGAAGGACTGAAGCTTTCTTT. Its protein is CASSGGPGQRRTEAFF.

The chain is built from TRBV4-3 and TRBJ1-3, with unresolved D. Germline V gene sequence: CDR1 LGHNA, CDR2 YSLEER. The CDR3 extends over 16 amino acids. The V end lost 0 bases, the J end lost 0 bases, and 9 bases lay between the germline ends. Written as DNA, the CDR3 is TGCGCCAGCAGCCAAGATAGAGGAAGCTCTGGAAACACCATATATTTT. Translating gives CASSQDRGSSGNTIYF.

This rearrangement joins TRBV19 to TRBJ2-7; D might be TRBD1 (5 bases). The CDR3 extends over 12 amino acids. The V gene's germline CDR1 is LNHDA and CDR2 SQIVND (reference sequence). The CDR3 nucleotides read TGTGCCAGTAACCCCCAGGGCAGAAAGAGCGCGGTC. Protein sequence: CASNPQGRKSAV.

The chain employs TRBV5-1 and TRBJ2-1; D gene uncertain. V lost 1 base and J lost 7, with 15 bases in between. The CDR3 length is 15 residues. Germline V gene lookup returns CDR1 SGHRS and CDR2 YFSETQ. CDR3 nucleotides: TGCGCCAGCAGCTTGCTTTCTGGGCGTGGGAATGAGCAGTTCTTC. Protein sequence: CASSLLSGRGNEQFF.

J is TRBJ2-5 and V is TRBV25-1; D not certain. This CDR3 is built from 14 residues. The V gene lost 5 bases and the J gene lost 3 bases, with 13 bases spanning the gap. Germline values: CDR1 MGHDK, CDR2 SYGVNS. CDR3 sequence (DNA): TGTGCCAGCAGTACCCGGACGGACGAAGAGACCCAGTACTTC. Encoded protein: CASSTRTDEETQYF.

This sequence joins TRBV27 and TRBJ1-5; maybe TRBD1 (5 bases). The V and J ends lost 5 bases and 2 bases respectively, with 13 bases between them. Germline V gene lookup returns CDR1 MNHEY and CDR2 SMNVEV (reference sequence). The CDR3 covers 15 residues. DNA of the CDR3: TGTGCCAGCAGTCCGACAGTCCTCGGCAATCAGCCCCAGCATTTT. As protein: CASSPTVLGNQPQHF.

The gene calls are TRBV4-1 and TRBJ2-7; D perhaps matches TRBD1 (6 bases). The CDR3 has 15 amino acids. The germline CDR1 and CDR2 sequences are MGHRA and YSYEKL. The V end lost 3 bases, the J end lost 1 base, and 13 bases lay between the germline ends. For the CDR3, the DNA is TGCGCCAGCAGCCAGGGTTTACAGGGTTCCTACGAGCAGTACTTC. Translating gives CASSQGLQGSYEQYF.

The chain carries TRBV5-4 and TRBJ2-7; 13 positions match TRBD2. Germline CDR1 SGHNT, CDR2 YYREEE (reference sequence). Germline trimming cut 1 base from V and 2 bases from J; bases unmatched to any gene: 15. The CDR3 loop spans 20 amino acids. CDR3 amino acids: CASSLRPLHPGLAGTYEQYF. As DNA, the CDR3 is TGTGCCAGCAGCTTGCGACCTTTACACCCGGGACTAGCGGGGACCTACGAGCAGTACTTC.

V gene TRBV27 combines with J gene TRBJ2-1; D is possibly TRBD2 (6 bases). Germline V CDR1 and CDR2: MNHEY, SMNVEV (reference sequence). V was pared by 4 bases and J by 6 bases, with 13 bases between. This CDR3 spans 14 amino acids. For the CDR3, the DNA is TGTGCCAGCAGTTATGCTAGCGTTCTCAATGAGCAGTTCTTC. It yields the protein CASSYASVLNEQFF.

This clone was seen only once. The CDR3 here is CASSQDSLAGNEQFF. CDR3 sequence (DNA): TGCGCCAGCAGCCAAGATAGCCTAGCGGGAAATGAGCAGTTCTTC. The chain joins TRBV4-3 to TRBJ2-1, with 9 bases fitting TRBD2. The J segment lost 7 bases and the V segment lost 0 bases, leaving 4 bases of the junction unmatched. Germline loops: CDR1 LGHNA, CDR2 YSLEER. This CDR3 is built from 15 residues.

The rearrangement uses TRBV7-2 and TRBJ2-7, with D perhaps TRBD2 (6 bases). The CDR3 is 14 residues long. Trimming stripped 6 bases from V and 0 bases from J, with 12 bases between. Germline V gene data show CDR1 as SGHTA and CDR2 as FQGNSA. The CDR3 is CASRRLANSYEQYF. CDR3 DNA: TGTGCCAGCAGGAGGCTAGCGAACTCCTACGAGCAGTACTTC.

The rearrangement uses TRBV4-3 and TRBJ2-7; 7 bases agree with TRBD1. With V trimmed by 3 bases and J by 0 bases, 8 bases remained unmatched. Germline CDR1 and CDR2: LGHNA and YSLEER. The CDR3 extends over 16 amino acids. The CDR3, as DNA: TGCGCCAGCAGCCAGGAGTTGGGGGACAGCTCCTACGAGCAGTACTTC. This translates into CASSQELGDSSYEQYF.

This clone was observed once. The chain couples TRBV19 to TRBJ2-2; D is uncertain. The CDR3 is made up of 12 amino acids. Germline V gene lookup returns CDR1 LNHDA and CDR2 SQIVND (reference sequence). The V end lost 8 bases, the J end lost 6 bases, and 10 bases lay between the germline ends. For the CDR3, the DNA is TGTGCCAGTCTTAAGCCCGCCGGGGAGCTGTTTTTT. This encodes CASLKPAGELFF.

The rearrangement joins TRBV27 to TRBJ2-4; a possible D gene is TRBD1 (6 bases). V dropped 5 bases and J dropped 2 bases, with 13 bases sitting between them. CDR3 length: 15 residues. The V gene's germline CDR1 is MNHEY and CDR2 SMNVEV (reference sequence). The CDR3 protein is CASSPLTGSKNIQYF. The DNA of the CDR3 is TGTGCCAGCAGTCCCCTGACAGGTTCCAAAAACATTCAGTACTTC.

The chain has TRBV9 and TRBJ1-1; D not resolved. V was pared by 3 bases and J by 1 base, with 4 bases between. The CDR3 is 12 residues long. Germline values: CDR1 SGDLS, CDR2 YYNGEE. CDR3 protein: CASSGGNTEAFF. CDR3 coding DNA: TGTGCCAGCAGCGGAGGGAACACTGAAGCTTTCTTT.

The rearrangement links TRBV4-3 to TRBJ2-7; perhaps TRBD1 as D (6 bases). Trimming cost V 4 bases and J 1 base, with 8 bases left between them. The germline V gene encodes CDR1 LGHNA and CDR2 YSLEER. This CDR3 is built from 13 residues. This CDR3 reads CASSLDRSYEQYF. The CDR3 nucleotides are TGCGCCAGCAGCCTGGACAGATCCTACGAGCAGTACTTC.

V and J are TRBV29-1 and TRBJ2-1; D not certain. Germline V CDR1 and CDR2: SQVTM, ANQGSEA. The CDR3 contains 11 residues. V dropped 3 bases and J dropped 8 bases, with 8 bases sitting between them. The CDR3 DNA reads TGCAGCGTTGAGTCGGATTATGAGCAGTTCTTC. This sequence encodes CSVESDYEQFF.

This clone was observed once. This chain links TRBV27 with TRBJ2-7; a weak D match, TRBD2 (5 bases). Germline-derived CDR1 and CDR2 are MNHEY and SMNVEV (reference sequence). V lost 5 bases and J lost 5, with 16 bases in between. This CDR3 spans 14 amino acids. The CDR3 DNA reads as TGTGCCAGCAGTATCCAAGCGGTAGCTCACGAGCAGTACTTC. Amino acid sequence: CASSIQAVAHEQYF.

The chain is built from TRBV1 and TRBJ1-1. TRBV1 is a pseudogene. The CDR3 covers 16 residues. In nucleotides, the CDR3 is TGCACCAGCAGCCAAGATCTTAAAAGGGGGGCATCCCGAGCTTTCTTT. Encoded protein: CTSSQDLKRGASRAFF.